These 21 T cell receptor beta chains share one sample of origin, sequenced in a study of blood T cell repertoires in COVID-19. Repertoires were generated with immunoSEQ multiplex PCR, while TCRdb's copy carries only in-frame clones and drops some. The data hold about 220,000 clones, with under 90% observed a single time. Sequences were obtained from peripheral blood. The receptors here all came from a woman aged 55-75 years who had recovered from COVID-19.

The V gene is TRBV5-4, the J gene TRBJ1-6; 8 nucleotides agree with TRBD1. This CDR3 spans 15 amino acids. J lost 8 bases, V lost 4 bases, and 8 bases had no gene match. Germline CDR1 SGHNT, CDR2 YYREEE (reference sequence). The CDR3, as DNA: TGTGCCAGCAGCACGACAGGGGATGGGGATTCACCCCTCCACTTT. It translates to CASSTTGDGDSPLHF.

The chain is built from TRBV27 and TRBJ2-6, with D possibly matching TRBD1 (5 bases). The CDR3 has 13 residues. CDR1 is MNHEY and CDR2 is SMNVEV in the germline V gene (reference sequence). V was trimmed by 10 bases and J by 4 bases, leaving 11 bases between them. DNA for the CDR3: TGTGCCACCAGGGTAGCCGGGGCCAACGTCCTGACTTTC. It codes for CATRVAGANVLTF.

The chain is built from TRBV7-9 and TRBJ1-6; 8 bases match TRBD1. Germline V lookup: CDR1 SEHNR, CDR2 FQNEAQ (reference sequence). V trimming: 5 bases; J trimming: 5 bases; junction bases outside the gene matches: 5. The CDR3 has 15 amino acids. The CDR3 loop reads CASSQRGQDNSPLHF. In DNA form, the CDR3 reads TGTGCCAGCAGCCAGAGGGGACAGGATAATTCACCCCTCCACTTT.

V gene TRBV4-2 combines with J gene TRBJ1-2; possible D gene TRBD1, 5 bases. Germline V gives CDR1 LGHNA, CDR2 YNFKEQ. The CDR3 has 18 amino acids. Between the trimmed V and J ends, which lost 1 base and 0 bases, there was a span of 18 bases. CDR3 loop: CASSQGPLGRTTNYGYTF. For the CDR3, the DNA is TGTGCCAGCAGCCAAGGGCCCCTCGGACGGACAACTAACTATGGCTACACCTTC.

The CDR3 protein is CASSLGLRETQYF. CDR3 sequence (DNA): TGCGCCAGCAGCTTGGGACTACGGGAGACCCAGTACTTC. The rearrangement links TRBV5-1 to TRBJ2-5; D possibly corresponds to TRBD2 (5 bases). The V end lost 0 bases, the J end lost 5 bases, and 8 bases lay between the germline ends. CDR1 is SGHRS and CDR2 is YFSETQ in the germline V gene. The CDR3 is 13 residues long. The entire variable domain, with the rest obtained from reference TRBV5-1 and TRBJ2-5, is as follows: KAGVTQTPRYLIKTRGQQVTLSCSPISGHRSVSWYQQTPGQGLQFLFEYFSETQRNKGNFPGRFSGRQFSNSRSEMNVSTLELGDSALYLCASSLGLRETQYFGPGTRLLVL.

The chain employs TRBV6-2 or TRBV6-3 and TRBJ1-5, with D tentatively TRBD1 (5 bases). V was cut by 5 bases and J by 8 bases, with 19 bases left in between. This CDR3 is 15 amino acids long. Germline CDR1 MNHEY, CDR2 SVGEGT. The CDR3: CASSGDIGGLEPQHF. CDR3 nucleotide sequence: TGTGCCAGCAGTGGAGACATCGGGGGTCTGGAGCCCCAGCATTTT.

CDR3 bases: TGCGCCAGCAGCACGGGACAGGGACCATATGGCTACACCTTC. It is translated as CASSTGQGPYGYTF. The chain carries TRBV5-1 and TRBJ1-2; 9 nucleotides agree with TRBD1. With V trimmed by 4 bases and J by 5 bases, 6 bases remained unmatched. This CDR3 has 14 amino acids. Per the germline V gene, CDR1 is SGHRS and CDR2 is YFSETQ. Full variable domain (outside the CDR3, taken from reference TRBV5-1 and TRBJ1-2): KAGVTQTPRYLIKTRGQQVTLSCSPISGHRSVSWYQQTPGQGLQFLFEYFSETQRNKGNFPGRFSGRQFSNSRSEMNVSTLELGDSALYLCASSTGQGPYGYTFGSGTRLTVV.

The gene calls are TRBV11-2 and TRBJ2-5; D unresolved. Germline V gene lookup returns CDR1 SGHAT and CDR2 FQNNGV. Deletions cut 2 bases from V and 0 bases from J, with 13 bases between. This CDR3 spans 16 amino acids. The CDR3 protein is CASSLNFWQNQETQYF. The CDR3, as DNA: TGTGCCAGCAGCTTAAATTTTTGGCAGAACCAAGAGACCCAGTACTTC.

The J gene is TRBJ1-1, the V gene TRBV12-5, with 7 bases that match TRBD1. CDR1 and CDR2 from the germline V gene are LGHNT and FRNRAP. The length of the CDR3 is 14 residues. V was pared by 6 bases and J by 1 base, with 5 bases of the junction left unmatched. CDR3 in DNA: TGTGCTAGTGGGACCGGGACAGAGAACACTGAAGCTTTCTTT. Residues: CASGTGTENTEAFF.

The chain couples TRBV3-1 (or the pseudogene TRBV3-2) to TRBJ2-4; TRBD2 matches 7 bases. The CDR3 is 17 residues long. CDR1 and CDR2 (germline): LGHDT, YNNKEL (reference sequence). The V segment lost 4 bases and the J segment 1 base; nucleotides outside the gene matches: 10. The CDR3 protein is CASSPTIAGLAKNIQYF. CDR3 DNA sequence: TGTGCCAGCAGCCCAACTATAGCGGGCCTCGCCAAAAACATTCAGTACTTC.

The rearrangement links TRBV6-2 or TRBV6-3 to TRBJ1-2; 7 nucleotides agree with TRBD1. This CDR3 has 14 residues. The V and J ends lost 5 bases and 1 base, in that order; junction bases with no gene match: 4. The germline gives CDR1 MNHEY, CDR2 SVGEGT. Written as DNA, the CDR3 is TGTGCCAGCAGTGCCCGGGACAGTAACTATGGCTACACCTTC. Its protein product is CASSARDSNYGYTF.

This sequence joins TRBV5-1 and TRBJ1-1; 11 bases line up with TRBD1. In germline, CDR1 is SGHRS, CDR2 YFSETQ. V was pared by 5 bases and J by 4 bases, with 4 bases of the junction left unmatched. The length of the CDR3 is 14 residues. The CDR3 loop is CASREDRGPTEAFF. CDR3 in DNA: TGCGCCAGCAGAGAGGACAGGGGGCCCACTGAAGCTTTCTTT.

The rearrangement joins TRBV4-1 to TRBJ2-5; TRBD2 aligns across 13 bases. The CDR3 is 15 amino acids. The junction had 5 bases not matched to a gene; V was cut back by 5 bases and J by 5 bases. The germline CDR1 and CDR2 sequences are MGHRA and YSYEKL. CDR3 sequence reads: CASSILAGGGETQYF. CDR3 DNA: TGCGCCAGCAGCATACTAGCGGGGGGGGGTGAGACCCAGTACTTC.

The gene calls are TRBV5-5 and TRBJ2-1; a possible D gene is TRBD2 (5 bases). The CDR3 runs to 11 residues. Germline V gene sequence: CDR1 SGHKS, CDR2 YYEKEE (reference sequence). V lost 4 bases to trimming and J lost 9 bases, with 8 bases between them. CDR3 amino acids: CASSAGGEQFF. CDR3 in DNA: TGTGCCAGCAGCGCGGGCGGTGAGCAGTTCTTC.

The chain carries TRBV11-3 and TRBJ1-1; possible D gene TRBD1, 6 bases. CDR1 is SGHNT, CDR2 YENEEA, per germline. Trimming pared 6 bases from V and 7 bases from J, leaving 15 bases between. The CDR3 sequence is 13 residues long. The DNA of the CDR3 is TGTGCCAGCAGTCGCTCAGGGGCAGGTGAAGCTTTCTTT. Translating it yields CASSRSGAGEAFF.

The V gene is TRBV30, the J gene TRBJ2-7; 10 bases agree with TRBD1. In germline, CDR1 is GTSNPN, CDR2 SVGIG (reference sequence). The CDR3 runs 13 residues. V lost 3 bases and J lost 3; bases outside the gene matches: 2. CDR3 bases: TGTGCCTGGAGGACAGGGGGCCTCTACGAGCAGTACTTC. Translation gives CAWRTGGLYEQYF.

The CDR3 region has the DNA TGTGCCTGGGTACAGCGGAATACGCAGTATTTT. Translating it yields CAWVQRNTQYF. The chain couples TRBV30 to TRBJ2-3; perhaps TRBD2 as D (5 bases). The CDR3 runs to 11 residues. In germline, CDR1 is GTSNPN, CDR2 SVGIG (reference sequence). Trimming removed 5 bases from V and 7 bases from J, with 10 bases in between.

The J gene is TRBJ1-2, the V gene TRBV2; D is undetermined. Looked up from germline, CDR1 is SNHLY and CDR2 is FYNNEI. This CDR3 is 12 amino acids long. Trimming stripped 4 bases from V and 4 bases from J, with 7 bases between. In nucleotides, the CDR3 is TGTGCCAGCAGTGGTGAGAGCTATGGCTACACCTTC. Translating it yields CASSGESYGYTF.

The J gene is TRBJ2-1, the V gene TRBV3-1 (or the pseudogene TRBV3-2); 11 nucleotides line up with TRBD2. Per germline, CDR1 LGHDT and CDR2 YNNKEL (reference sequence). The length of the CDR3 is 16 residues. The V gene end was trimmed by 3 bases and the J gene end by 0 bases; junction bases not matched to a gene: 1. Written as DNA, the CDR3 is TGTGCCAGCAGCCAGGGACTAGCGGTCTCCTACAATGAGCAGTTCTTC. The encoded protein is CASSQGLAVSYNEQFF.

There are a few counts of this clone. The J gene is TRBJ2-7, the V gene TRBV5-6; D is undetermined. V lost 4 bases and J 6 bases, leaving 17 bases between the germline ends. The CDR3 consists of 14 residues. Per the germline V gene, CDR1 is SGHDT and CDR2 is YYEEEE. The CDR3 loop is CASSLAPVSGEQYF. In DNA form, the CDR3 reads TGTGCCAGCAGCCTCGCTCCGGTCTCTGGCGAGCAGTACTTC.

Written as DNA, the CDR3 is TGTGCCAGCAGCACAGGGACAGGGGACGATGTCAATCAGCCCCAGCATTTT. This gives the protein CASSTGTGDDVNQPQHF. The chain couples TRBV5-5 to TRBJ1-5; 10 positions match TRBD1. CDR3 length: 17 residues. V lost 4 bases, J lost 3 bases, and 10 bases stayed unmatched. The germline V gene encodes CDR1 SGHKS and CDR2 YYEKEE (reference sequence).